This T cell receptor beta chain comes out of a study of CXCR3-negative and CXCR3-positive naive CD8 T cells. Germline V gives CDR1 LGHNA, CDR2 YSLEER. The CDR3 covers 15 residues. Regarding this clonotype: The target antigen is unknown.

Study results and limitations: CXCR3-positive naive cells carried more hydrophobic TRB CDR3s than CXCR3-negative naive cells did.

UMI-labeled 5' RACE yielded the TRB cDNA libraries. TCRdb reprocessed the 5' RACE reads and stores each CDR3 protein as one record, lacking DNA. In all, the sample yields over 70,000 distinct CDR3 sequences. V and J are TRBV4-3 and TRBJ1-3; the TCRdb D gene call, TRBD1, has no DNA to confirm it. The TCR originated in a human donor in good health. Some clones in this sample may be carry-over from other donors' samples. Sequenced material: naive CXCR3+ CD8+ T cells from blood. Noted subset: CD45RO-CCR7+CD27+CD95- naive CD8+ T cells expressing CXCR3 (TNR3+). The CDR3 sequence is CASSQGQGTGNTIYF.